The entry that follows covers one T cell receptor beta chain sequence. Its antigen is as yet unknown. The CDR3 sequence is 19 residues long. Trimming took 0 bases from V and 0 from J, leaving 19 bases between them. CDR1 and CDR2 (germline): SGHNT, YYREEE (reference sequence). The data were produced by immunoSEQ multiplex PCR, yet TCRdb's version contains in-frame clones alone and is incomplete. This sample has hundreds of thousands of clones; around 96% occur once, and the top ten carry approximately 0.1%. The data were obtained in a study of shared clonotypes between healthy human individuals. Naive-designated CD8 cells lacked CD45RO, were positively enriched for CCR7, and omitted terminally differentiated effector memory CD45RA+ cells. Study findings and constraints: A handful of donors showed sharing of about 4.7% of naive CD4 clonotypes.

Sequencing was carried out using naive CD8+ T cells sorted from blood. This receptor was taken from a woman in her 30s in good health. The rearrangement links TRBV5-4 to TRBJ2-1; either TRBD1 or TRBD2 may fit D (5 bases each). Written as DNA, the CDR3 is TGTGCCAGCAGCTTGGGCAGGGACCGGACTCCAAGCTCCTACAATGAGCAGTTCTTC. It yields the protein CASSLGRDRTPSSYNEQFF.